This T cell receptor beta chain comes out of a study of CD8 T cells in Susac syndrome. An input of 0.5 to 1 ug of RNA was subjected to reverse transcription using random hexamers. Multiplex PCR with immunoSEQ amplified the TCR beta CDR3 across 54 Vbeta and 13 Jbeta. TCRdb reprocessed the immunoSEQ multiplex PCR reads via MiXCR and lists one record per CDR3 protein. The data contain about 150,000 distinct CDR3 sequences, around 95% of them singletons. The CDR3 loop spans 15 amino acids. The V gene lost 0 bases and the J gene lost 4 bases, with 12 bases spanning the gap. Per germline, CDR1 SGHDN and CDR2 FVKESK.

The sequencing sample was made of CD8+ T cells from PBMCs. The receptor was derived from a human donor with multiple sclerosis. The chain couples TRBV14 to TRBJ1-1; possible D gene TRBD1, 6 bases. CDR3 amino acids: CASSQEGRGVTEAFF. CDR3 coding DNA: TGTGCCAGCAGCCAAGAGGGCAGGGGAGTCACTGAAGCTTTCTTT.